One T cell receptor (beta chain) is described in this entry. Its antigen is as yet unknown. The sample comes from a study of shared clonotypes between healthy human individuals. General study points: Donor clonotype sharing was expected to depend on sequencing depth.

Deep-level settings were used for running the assay. Sequencing used immunoSEQ multiplex PCR; TCRdb keeps in-frame clones, though not all of them. The sample yields a few hundred thousand clones, roughly 85% seen once. The source of this sequence is a middle-aged woman in good health. Some clones in this sample may be carry-over from other donors' samples. Sequenced: PBMCs.

The CDR3 nucleotides read TGTGCCATCAGTGAGTCGCTACCAAAGACCGGGGAGCTGTTTTTT. This sequence encodes CAISESLPKTGELFF. V gene TRBV10-3 combines with J gene TRBJ2-2; D is undetermined. The germline V gene encodes CDR1 ENHRY and CDR2 SYGVKD. The CDR3 sequence is 15 residues long. The ends were cut back, 0 bases at V and 5 bases at J, with 10 bases in the middle.